This T cell receptor (beta chain) is drawn from a study of cytomegalovirus exposure and HLA in healthy donors. A note on this clone: Antigen unknown.

Germline V gives CDR1 MNHEY, CDR2 SMNVEV (reference sequence). CDR3 length: 12 residues. After removal of 4 bases from V and 7 bases from J, the junction contained 1 base not matched to a gene. In the PCR, 60 Vbeta and 13 Jbeta primers were used. The repertoire was sequenced with immunoSEQ multiplex PCR; TCRdb's copy has only in-frame clones and lacks some. The sample gives roughly 200,000 clones, about 80% of which show up once; around 0.57% is in the top ten. The study's findings and limits: A later examination showed that TCR association rates differed by HLA locus, with DRB1 most and HLA-C fewest. A later analysis linked a missense variant in DCLRE1C to the trimming of TCR beta V and J genes. Presence/absence analyses supposed approximately even sequencing depth among donors.

The genes are TRBV27 and TRBJ2-1; 7 positions agree with TRBD2. The clonotype comes from a woman in her thirties or forties in good health and CMV-seronegative. The sample taken for sequencing was PBMCs. Here the CDR3 reads CASSSGGNEQFF. CDR3 in DNA: TGTGCCAGCAGTTCCGGGGGGAATGAGCAGTTCTTC.